This T cell receptor beta chain comes out of a study of T cell responses to AZD1222 COVID-19 vaccine. Study conclusions and caveats: Unmutated regions of variants are reportedly targeted by nearly half of spike-specific TCRs. Of the AZD1222 recipients, only five or six were seropositive at baseline.

As to this clone: Its antigen is as yet unknown.

Profiling relied on immunoSEQ multiplex PCR, and the TCRdb table lists in-frame clones only, not all of them. This table has approximately 150,000 clones, 75% to 95% appearing once. The sample was peripheral blood, taken on day 0 of AZD1222 vaccination. The receptor was isolated from an adult in good health.

CDR3 nucleotide sequence: TGTGCCACCCGTCGGTACGAGCAGTACTTC. Amino acid sequence: CATRRYEQYF. The chain carries TRBV11-1 and TRBJ2-7, with D hard to call. The germline V and J ends were trimmed by 10 bases and 4 bases, with 8 bases remaining between them. This CDR3 is 10 amino acids long. CDR1 and CDR2 (germline): SGHAT, FQDESV (reference sequence).